This T cell receptor (beta chain) came from a study of T cell repertoires in cytomegalovirus infection. Study details: The public TCR beta signatures pointed to both CMV infection and matching HLA type. General observations from the study: Summed frequency of public TCR beta families distinguished CMV carriers with the relevant HLA. Dominating the ex vivo response were HLA-C-restricted CMV-specific TCR beta clonotypes.

V shed 4 bases, J shed 13 bases, and the junction held 12 bases outside the gene matches. This CDR3 has 14 amino acids. The V gene's germline CDR1 is SNHLY and CDR2 FYNNEI. MiXCR, run by TCRdb on the reads, gives a single entry per CDR3 protein. The repertoire holds more than 85,000 distinct CDR3 sequences, with 25% to 35% as singletons. This clonotype has only a few counts. The antigen is not known. The sample here was CD8+ T cells from cultured PBMCs, taken from culture after CMV antigen stimulation. This TCR derives from a human donor in good health (CMV status not recorded). Some clones in this sample may be carry-over from other donors' samples. The chain recombines TRBV2 with TRBJ1-2, with TRBD1 matching 10 bases. CDR3: CASSASTGGEWCTF. The CDR3 DNA reads TGTGCCAGCAGTGCCTCGACAGGGGGCGAATGGTGCACCTTC.